This TCR beta chain is from a study of T cell responses to AZD1222 COVID-19 vaccine. Study information: Pooled samples include second doses given at about 4 or 12 weeks.

The CDR3 loop spans 14 amino acids. V dropped 6 bases and J dropped 8 bases, with 14 bases sitting between them. CDR1 is SGHTA and CDR2 is FQGNSA in the germline V gene. Assay used: immunoSEQ multiplex PCR; TCRdb lists only in-frame clones, some missing. The repertoire holds 150,000 or so clones, with roughly 86% as singletons. This clonotype was sampled from an adult in good health. The specimen was peripheral blood, collected on day 0 of AZD1222 vaccination. V and J are TRBV7-2 and TRBJ1-6; no clear D gene. The DNA of the CDR3 is TGTGCCAGCAGTAATGGTCCCTGGGATTCACCCCTCCACTTT. Its protein is CASSNGPWDSPLHF. Using reference TRBV7-2 and TRBJ1-6 for the parts outside the CDR3, the full variable domain is GAGVSQSPSNKVTEKGKDVELRCDPISGHTALYWYRQSLGQGLEFLIYFQGNSAPDKSGLPSDRFSAERTGGSVSTLTIQRTQQEDSAVYLCASSNGPWDSPLHFGNGTRLTVT.